The entry below gives a single T cell receptor (beta chain) sequence along with its context. The antigen remains unidentified. Sequencing was performed with immunoSEQ multiplex PCR; in TCRdb, only in-frame clones are kept and a portion is missing. Of roughly 2.5 million clones in the sample, roughly nine tenths are singletons; the top ten hold around 0.15%. The entry originates in a study of shared clonotypes between healthy human individuals. Study observations and caveats: Represented diversity, genetic and exposure-history alike, was limited by few donors. The sharing of 4.5% to 5% of naive CD4 clonotypes was seen across a few donors. Sequencing depth was a factor that was expected to affect clonotype sharing among donors.

The CDR3 totals 17 residues. V gave up 4 bases and J gave up 0 bases; unmatched junction bases: 11. The germline V gene encodes CDR1 SGHNT and CDR2 YYREEE (reference sequence). Sequencing was done on a sample of naive CD4+ T cells sorted from blood. Subset: CD45RA+ positively selected. This clonotype originated in a young man in good health. V usage is TRBV5-4 and J usage is TRBJ2-7; 9 nucleotides line up with TRBD2. CDR3 sequence reads: CASSPKSTSGFSYEQYF. DNA of the CDR3: TGTGCCAGCAGCCCAAAATCGACTAGCGGTTTCTCCTACGAGCAGTACTTC.